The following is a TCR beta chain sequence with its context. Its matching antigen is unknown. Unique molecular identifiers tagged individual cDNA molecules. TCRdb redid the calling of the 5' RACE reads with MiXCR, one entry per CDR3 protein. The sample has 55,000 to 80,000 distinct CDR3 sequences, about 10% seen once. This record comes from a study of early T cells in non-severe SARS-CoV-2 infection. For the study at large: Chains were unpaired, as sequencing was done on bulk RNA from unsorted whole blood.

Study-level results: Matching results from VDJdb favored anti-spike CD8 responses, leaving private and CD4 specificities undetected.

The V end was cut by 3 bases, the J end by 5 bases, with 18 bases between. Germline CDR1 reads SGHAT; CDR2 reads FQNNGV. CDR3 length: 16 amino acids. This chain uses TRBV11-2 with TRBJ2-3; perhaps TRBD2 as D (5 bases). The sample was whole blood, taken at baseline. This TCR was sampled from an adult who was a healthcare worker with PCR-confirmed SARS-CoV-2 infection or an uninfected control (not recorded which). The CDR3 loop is CASSFRLTGSGDTQYF. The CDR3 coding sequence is TGTGCCAGCAGCTTTCGTCTTACGGGATCCGGAGATACGCAGTATTTT.